The 24 T cell receptor beta chains below were found in one sample sequenced in a study of blood T cell repertoires in COVID-19. Sequencing was performed with immunoSEQ multiplex PCR; in TCRdb, only in-frame clones are kept and a portion is missing. The data show fewer than 250,000 clones, 88% seen once. Sequenced sample: PBMCs or T cells enriched from blood (not recorded which). Every receptor here comes from a woman aged 25 to 45 who had been exposed to COVID-19.

The V and J genes are TRBV19 and TRBJ1-1; D call uncertain. V was trimmed by 4 bases and J by 6 bases, leaving 15 bases between them. The CDR3 length is 14 residues. Germline lookup yields CDR1 LNHDA and CDR2 SQIVND (reference sequence). The chain's CDR3 is CASSTPGRGPEAFF. CDR3 sequence (DNA): TGTGCCAGTAGTACGCCAGGTCGTGGGCCTGAAGCTTTCTTT.

The gene calls are TRBV5-4 and TRBJ2-3; 11 positions match TRBD2. The trim removed 3 bases at V and 5 bases at J, leaving 8 bases unmatched. The CDR3 sequence is 16 residues long. The germline gives CDR1 SGHNT, CDR2 YYREEE (reference sequence). The CDR3 here is CASSSLAGGIGDTQYF. CDR3 bases: TGTGCCAGCAGCTCCCTAGCGGGAGGAATAGGAGATACGCAGTATTTT.

The gene calls are TRBV27 and TRBJ2-1; D is undetermined. The germline CDR1 and CDR2 sequences are MNHEY and SMNVEV (reference sequence). This CDR3 comprises 13 residues. With 3 bases removed from V and 3 bases from J, the gap between germline ends came to 6 bases. The CDR3 spells CASSFASYNEQFF. The CDR3 nucleotides read TGTGCCAGCAGTTTCGCTAGCTACAATGAGCAGTTCTTC.

V usage is TRBV7-9 and J usage is TRBJ1-2; 7 bases are a match to TRBD1. Germline V lookup: CDR1 SEHNR, CDR2 FQNEAQ (reference sequence). With 6 bases clipped from V and 8 bases from J, the junction kept 9 bases outside the gene matches. The CDR3 consists of 13 residues. The DNA of the CDR3 is TGTGCCAGCAGAGGACAGGCGACGGAAGGCTACACCTTC. Translation gives CASRGQATEGYTF. The full variable domain, rest sourced from reference TRBV7-9 and TRBJ1-2, is DTGVSQNPRHKITKRGQNVTFRCDPISEHNRLYWYRQTLGQGPEFLTYFQNEAQLEKSRLLSDRFSAERPKGSFSTLEIQRTEQGDSAMYLCASRGQATEGYTFGSGTRLTVV.

V gene TRBV18 combines with J gene TRBJ2-1; 9 bases line up with TRBD2. V lost 5 bases, J lost 6 bases, and 5 bases stayed unmatched. This CDR3 spans 14 amino acids. In germline, CDR1 is KGHSH, CDR2 LQKENI. This CDR3 reads CASSSELAGNEQFF. CDR3 nucleotides: TGTGCCAGCTCATCCGAACTAGCGGGCAATGAGCAGTTCTTC.

The chain uses TRBV10-3 and TRBJ1-4; 12 nucleotides match TRBD1. The CDR3 loop spans 14 amino acids. Germline trimming cut 10 bases from V and 14 bases from J; bases unmatched to any gene: 14. CDR1 is ENHRY, CDR2 SYGVKD, per germline. CDR3 sequence: CATKPGTGGGILFF. The DNA of the CDR3 is TGTGCCACCAAACCCGGGACAGGGGGCGGTATCCTGTTTTTT.

The chain uses TRBV5-8 and TRBJ1-1; tentatively, D is TRBD1 (5 bases). Per germline, CDR1 SGHTS and CDR2 YDEGEE. The CDR3 sequence is 15 residues long. V was cut by 1 base and J by 0 bases, with 10 bases left in between. CDR3 in amino acids: CASSLWRGMNTEAFF. Here the CDR3 DNA reads TGTGCCAGCAGCTTGTGGCGGGGCATGAACACTGAAGCTTTCTTT.

The chain joins TRBV5-5 to TRBJ2-7; 9 nucleotides match TRBD1. V lost 7 bases and J lost 9; bases outside the gene matches: 11. This CDR3 has 13 amino acids. Germline V gene sequence: CDR1 SGHKS, CDR2 YYEKEE (reference sequence). The DNA for the CDR3 is TGTGCCAGCGCGTCCCGGGACAGGGTCGGGCAGTACTTC. Translation: CASASRDRVGQYF. The whole variable domain, filled in from reference TRBV5-5 and TRBJ2-7, reads DAGVTQSPTHLIKTRGQQVTLRCSPISGHKSVSWYQQVLGQGPQFIFQYYEKEERGRGNFPDRFSARQFPNYSSELNVNALLLGDSALYLCASASRDRVGQYFGPGTRLTVT.

The chain is built from TRBV9 and TRBJ1-6; TRBD1 aligns across 11 bases. CDR3 length: 15 amino acids. Germline values: CDR1 SGDLS, CDR2 YYNGEE. After removal of 2 bases from V and 7 bases from J, the junction contained 2 bases not matched to a gene. This CDR3 is CASSVRDRGNSPLHF. DNA for the CDR3: TGTGCCAGCAGCGTGCGGGACAGGGGGAATTCACCCCTCCACTTT.

This chain uses TRBV11-2 with TRBJ1-1; TRBD1 is a possible D gene (6 bases). There are 11 residues in the CDR3. Trimming stripped 5 bases from V and 10 bases from J, with 11 bases between. Per the germline V gene, CDR1 is SGHAT and CDR2 is FQNNGV. The DNA for the CDR3 is TGTGCCAGCAGCCAGGGGAGAGGAGCTTTCTTT. This sequence encodes CASSQGRGAFF.

This chain joins TRBV2 and TRBJ1-2; D perhaps matches TRBD1 (5 bases). The germline gives CDR1 SNHLY, CDR2 FYNNEI. CDR3 length: 15 amino acids. V lost 0 bases and J lost 4, with 12 bases in between. The CDR3: CASSEAGADGYGYTF. The CDR3 nucleotides read TGTGCCAGCAGTGAAGCTGGGGCCGACGGCTATGGCTACACCTTC.

This rearrangement joins TRBV19 to TRBJ2-2; D not resolved. CDR1 and CDR2 (germline): LNHDA, SQIVND (reference sequence). The V gene lost 0 bases and the J gene lost 6 bases, with 8 bases spanning the gap. This CDR3 is 14 amino acids long. CDR3 region: CASSIDRIPGELFF. CDR3 DNA sequence: TGTGCCAGTAGTATAGACAGAATTCCCGGGGAGCTGTTTTTT. The whole variable domain, filled in from reference TRBV19 and TRBJ2-2, reads DGGITQSPKYLFRKEGQNVTLSCEQNLNHDAMYWYRQDPGQGLRLIYYSQIVNDFQKGDIAEGYSVSREKKESFPLTVTSAQKNPTAFYLCASSIDRIPGELFFGEGSRLTVL.

In this sample, this clone turned up many times. The chain has TRBV5-1 and TRBJ2-1; 7 nucleotides match TRBD2. CDR3 size: 16 residues. Losses at the gene ends were 1 base for V and 3 bases for J; bases not matched to a gene: 7. The V gene's germline CDR1 is SGHRS and CDR2 YFSETQ. CDR3: CASSLFSGLDYNEQFF. The CDR3 DNA reads as TGCGCCAGCAGCTTGTTTTCTGGACTAGACTACAATGAGCAGTTCTTC. Using reference TRBV5-1 and TRBJ2-1 for the parts outside the CDR3, the full variable domain is KAGVTQTPRYLIKTRGQQVTLSCSPISGHRSVSWYQQTPGQGLQFLFEYFSETQRNKGNFPGRFSGRQFSNSRSEMNVSTLELGDSALYLCASSLFSGLDYNEQFFGPGTRLTVL.

V and J are TRBV9 and TRBJ1-6, with D perhaps matching TRBD1 (6 bases). Deletions cut 0 bases from V and 9 bases from J, with 10 bases between. Germline CDR1 SGDLS, CDR2 YYNGEE. The CDR3 covers 14 residues. CDR3 sequence (DNA): TGTGCCAGCAGCGTAGGGACAGCCACTTCACCCCTCCACTTT. This translates into CASSVGTATSPLHF.

V is TRBV30 and J is TRBJ1-5; no reliable D call. Between the trimmed V and J ends, which lost 3 bases and 6 bases, there was a span of 15 bases. Germline V gene data show CDR1 as GTSNPN and CDR2 as SVGIG (reference sequence). CDR3 length equals 14 residues. The CDR3 region has the DNA TGTGCCTGGAGCGCCGGCAGGCACGGTCAGCCCCAGCATTTT. Translating it yields CAWSAGRHGQPQHF. The whole variable domain, filled in from reference TRBV30 and TRBJ1-5, reads SQTIHQWPATLVQPVGSPLSLECTVEGTSNPNLYWYRQAAGRGLQLLFYSVGIGQISSEVPQNLSASRPQDRQFILSSKKLLLSDSGFYLCAWSAGRHGQPQHFGDGTRLSIL.

There are a few counts of this clone. The CDR3 bases are TGTGCCAGCTCACCCACTATCTACGGCAATGAGCAGTTCTTC. Protein product: CASSPTIYGNEQFF. The chain uses TRBV18 and TRBJ2-1, with D hard to call. CDR1 and CDR2 from the germline V gene are KGHSH and LQKENI. Trimming shortened V by 3 bases and J by 6 bases, and 12 bases separated the two germline ends. The CDR3 spans 14 residues. The full variable domain, rest sourced from reference TRBV18 and TRBJ2-1, is NAGVMQNPRHLVRRRGQEARLRCSPMKGHSHVYWYRQLPEEGLKFMVYLQKENIIDESGMPKERFSAEFPKEGPSILRIQQVVRGDSAAYFCASSPTIYGNEQFFGPGTRLTVL.

V usage is TRBV7-3 and J usage is TRBJ2-1, with D maybe TRBD2 (6 bases). The CDR3 consists of 12 residues. Trimming took 2 bases from V and 8 from J, leaving 7 bases between them. The V gene's germline CDR1 is SGHTA and CDR2 FQGTGA. CDR3 nucleotides: TGTGCCAGCAGCTTATGGGGGGATGAGCAGTTCTTC. Amino acid sequence: CASSLWGDEQFF.

The chain is built from TRBV2 and TRBJ2-2, with D maybe TRBD1 (5 bases). Germline V gene data show CDR1 as SNHLY and CDR2 as FYNNEI. This CDR3 region has 17 residues. The V end lost 2 bases, the J end lost 3 bases, and 16 bases lay between the germline ends. The CDR3 is CASSESWAGLHTGELFF. As DNA, the CDR3 is TGTGCCAGCAGTGAAAGTTGGGCAGGGCTCCACACCGGGGAGCTGTTTTTT.

This chain links TRBV19 with TRBJ2-1; 8 bases match TRBD2. Per the germline V gene, CDR1 is LNHDA and CDR2 is SQIVND (reference sequence). V lost 3 bases to trimming and J lost 8 bases; unmatched junction nucleotides: 6. This CDR3 spans 14 amino acids. CDR3 in DNA: TGTGCCAGTAGTATTGGACTAGCTGGCGATGAGCAGTTCTTC. It translates to CASSIGLAGDEQFF.

The chain joins TRBV30 to TRBJ2-7, with 7 bases matching TRBD1. The trim removed 3 bases at V and 4 bases at J, leaving 9 bases unmatched. The CDR3 covers 14 residues. The germline V gene encodes CDR1 GTSNPN and CDR2 SVGIG (reference sequence). The CDR3 coding sequence is TGTGCCTGGAGGCCACCGGACAGGCAATACGAGCAGTACTTC. Protein product: CAWRPPDRQYEQYF.

This sequence joins TRBV28 and TRBJ2-1, with 7 bases that match TRBD2. CDR1 and CDR2 (germline): MDHEN, SYDVKM. This CDR3 has 16 amino acids. Unmatched junction bases numbered 9, after V lost 4 bases and J lost 3 bases. The CDR3 sequence is CASSSPRDYNYNEQFF. The CDR3 nucleotides are TGTGCCAGCAGTTCCCCACGGGACTACAACTACAATGAGCAGTTCTTC.

V is TRBV7-2 and J is TRBJ1-2, with 7 bases aligning to TRBD1. The V gene end was trimmed by 3 bases and the J gene end by 6 bases; junction bases not matched to a gene: 7. Germline CDR1 reads SGHTA; CDR2 reads FQGNSA. The CDR3 runs to 14 residues. The CDR3 loop reads CASSFRQGTDGYTF. In DNA form, the CDR3 reads TGTGCCAGCAGCTTCCGACAGGGAACGGATGGCTACACCTTC.

The J gene is TRBJ2-5, the V gene TRBV24-1; the D is unclear. V lost 3 bases and J lost 2, with 12 bases in between. The CDR3 has 15 amino acids. CDR1 KGHDR and CDR2 SFDVKD come from the germline V gene. The CDR3 loop is CATSDHVNRQETQYF. CDR3 DNA sequence: TGTGCCACCAGTGATCATGTAAACAGACAAGAGACCCAGTACTTC.

V gene TRBV27 combines with J gene TRBJ2-3; 8 bases agree with TRBD2. Germline CDR1 is MNHEY and CDR2 is SMNVEV (reference sequence). The length of the CDR3 is 17 residues. V trimming: 3 bases; J trimming: 0 bases; junction bases outside the gene matches: 8. The CDR3 reads CASSFHLSGTSTDTQYF. As DNA, the CDR3 is TGTGCCAGCAGTTTCCACCTTAGCGGGACTAGCACAGATACGCAGTATTTT.